These 19 T cell receptor beta chains originate from one sample sequenced in a study of T cell repertoires in cytomegalovirus infection. TCRdb independently ran MiXCR on the reads; one entry per CDR3 protein. The sample has around 69,000 distinct CDR3 sequences, roughly 20% seen once. Antigens of these TCRs are unknown. The starting material was CD8+ T cells from cultured PBMCs, obtained from culture after CMV antigen stimulation. The source of these receptors is a human donor in good health (CMV status not recorded). Some clones in this sample may be carry-over from other donors' samples.

This clonotype was recorded a few times. The chain has TRBV7-6 and TRBJ2-1; 8 nucleotides align to TRBD2. The V segment lost 1 base and the J segment 5 bases; nucleotides outside the gene matches: 10. Per the germline V gene, CDR1 is SGHVS and CDR2 is FNYEAQ. The CDR3 length is 17 residues. The chain's CDR3 is CASSLDAGTRGDNEQFF. CDR3 in DNA: TGTGCCAGCAGCTTAGATGCCGGGACTAGAGGGGACAATGAGCAGTTCTTC.

This clonotype showed up just a few times. The chain joins TRBV12-3 or TRBV12-4 to TRBJ2-3, with a tentative D call TRBD1 (5 bases). V lost 6 bases and J lost 8, with 12 bases in between. The CDR3 length is 12 residues. CDR3: CASSSRVITQYF. CDR3 sequence (DNA): TGTGCCAGCAGCAGCAGGGTAATTACGCAGTATTTT.

V gene TRBV12-3 or TRBV12-4 combines with J gene TRBJ1-2; D gene ambiguous. The CDR3 runs 14 residues. V gave up 4 bases and J gave up 5 bases, with 14 bases separating them. CDR3 sequence (DNA): TGTGCCAGCAGTTACGGATCTAATGGGTATGGCTACACCTTC. Translating gives CASSYGSNGYGYTF.

In this sample, this clonotype turned up a few times. This chain joins TRBV4-1 and TRBJ1-6, with unresolved D. Between the trimmed V and J ends, which lost 2 bases and 0 bases, there was a span of 5 bases. Germline CDR1 and CDR2: MGHRA and YSYEKL. CDR3 length equals 15 residues. The CDR3 spells CASSQFDSYNSPLHF. The CDR3, as DNA: TGCGCCAGCAGCCAATTTGACTCCTATAATTCACCCCTCCACTTT.

This chain uses TRBV7-2 with TRBJ2-3; TRBD2 matches 16 bases. There are 21 residues in the CDR3. The V segment lost 0 bases and the J segment 4 bases; nucleotides outside the gene matches: 13. The germline gives CDR1 SGHTA, CDR2 FQGNSA. CDR3 residues: CASSLAQGTSGGAIEADTQYF. The CDR3 DNA sequence: TGTGCCAGCAGCTTAGCGCAAGGGACTAGCGGGGGGGCCATCGAAGCAGATACGCAGTATTTT.

The gene calls are TRBV6-2 or TRBV6-3 and TRBJ1-2, with TRBD1 as a possible D gene (5 bases). The CDR3 loop spans 15 amino acids. Deletions cut 4 bases from V and 8 bases from J, with 20 bases between. The V gene's germline CDR1 is MNHEY and CDR2 SVGEGT. CDR3 sequence: CASSSLNGGTEGYTF. CDR3 nucleotide sequence: TGTGCCAGCAGTTCCCTGAATGGGGGGACGGAGGGCTACACCTTC.

The rearrangement joins TRBV12-3 or TRBV12-4 to TRBJ1-1; D not certain. This CDR3 comprises 13 residues. The V end lost 6 bases, the J end lost 3 bases, and 11 bases lay between the germline ends. The CDR3 spells CASSRPEDTEAFF. The CDR3, as DNA: TGTGCCAGCAGCAGGCCCGAGGACACTGAAGCTTTCTTT.

The chain combines TRBV19 with TRBJ2-2; D unresolved. The CDR3 extends over 13 amino acids. Germline values: CDR1 LNHDA, CDR2 SQIVND (reference sequence). Trimming left V 11 bases short and J 4 bases short, with 14 bases between. The CDR3 reads CASRGFGTGELFF. The CDR3 DNA reads TGTGCCTCCCGAGGCTTCGGCACCGGGGAGCTGTTTTTT.

The rearrangement joins TRBV7-2 to TRBJ2-1; possible D gene TRBD1, 5 bases. V lost 4 bases, J lost 5 bases, and 18 bases lay in between. This CDR3 contains 16 residues. Germline V gene data show CDR1 as SGHTA and CDR2 as FQGNSA. The CDR3 region is CASSWRTGFPNNEQFF. CDR3 nucleotide sequence: TGTGCCAGCAGCTGGCGTACAGGTTTCCCCAACAATGAGCAGTTCTTC.

This clonotype was seen repeatedly, ten times or more. The chain is built from TRBV4-1 and TRBJ1-5; 9 nucleotides agree with TRBD1. The CDR3 contains 15 residues. The V and J ends lost 2 bases and 3 bases, in that order; junction bases with no gene match: 2. Per the germline V gene, CDR1 is MGHRA and CDR2 is YSYEKL. The CDR3 region is CASSQWTGVNQPQHF. CDR3 in DNA: TGCGCCAGCAGCCAATGGACAGGGGTCAATCAGCCCCAGCATTTT.

The chain links TRBV6-2 or TRBV6-3 to TRBJ2-7; weak D call: TRBD1 (6 bases). Trimming cost V 5 bases and J 7 bases, with 15 bases left between them. The CDR3 spans 13 residues. In germline, CDR1 is MNHEY, CDR2 SVGEGT. In nucleotides, the CDR3 is TGTGCCAGCAGTCCTCGTTTGGGGGCAGAGCAGTACTTC. It encodes CASSPRLGAEQYF.

This clonotype was recorded a few times. This chain joins TRBV7-9 and TRBJ1-4; the D is unclear. Germline V lookup: CDR1 SEHNR, CDR2 FQNEAQ (reference sequence). Trimming pared 0 bases from V and 6 bases from J, leaving 8 bases between. The length of the CDR3 is 14 residues. The CDR3 here is CASSLADRYEKLFF. CDR3 sequence (DNA): TGTGCCAGCAGCTTAGCGGACCGGTATGAAAAACTGTTTTTT.

The chain has TRBV7-9 and TRBJ1-1, with D possibly matching TRBD1 (6 bases). The CDR3 length is 14 residues. V was cut by 4 bases and J by 10 bases, with 19 bases left in between. The germline V gene has CDR1 SEHNR and CDR2 FQNEAQ (reference sequence). CDR3 sequence: CASSSIQGPSGAFF. The CDR3, as DNA: TGTGCCAGCAGCTCAATACAGGGACCTTCGGGAGCTTTCTTT.

The V call is TRBV5-6, the J call TRBJ2-1; D call uncertain. Germline V gene sequence: CDR1 SGHDT, CDR2 YYEEEE. CDR3 length equals 13 residues. The V gene lost 4 bases and the J gene lost 6 bases, with 11 bases spanning the gap. The CDR3 here is CASSLGRFNEQFF. The CDR3 nucleotides read TGTGCCAGCAGCCTCGGACGGTTCAATGAGCAGTTCTTC. The variable domain in full, with the rest retrieved from reference TRBV5-6 and TRBJ2-1, is DAGVTQSPTHLIKTRGQQVTLRCSPKSGHDTVSWYQQALGQGPQFIFQYYEEEERQRGNFPDRFSGHQFPNYSSELNVNALLLGDSALYLCASSLGRFNEQFFGPGTRLTVL.

The table lists this clonotype with a few counts. The chain combines TRBV20-1 with TRBJ1-6; D might be TRBD1 (5 bases). Germline V gene sequence: CDR1 DFQATT, CDR2 SNEGSKA (reference sequence). This CDR3 is 14 amino acids long. V was shortened by 0 bases and J by 7 bases, with 10 bases between the two germline ends. CDR3 sequence reads: CSAREAQENSPLHF. The CDR3 DNA is TGCAGTGCTAGAGAGGCACAGGAAAATTCACCCCTCCACTTT.

The V and J genes are TRBV7-2 and TRBJ2-2; unclear D gene. CDR3 length: 16 residues. Between the trimmed V and J ends, which lost 2 bases and 1 base, there was a span of 11 bases. CDR1 is SGHTA, CDR2 FQGNSA, per germline. In DNA form, the CDR3 reads TGTGCCAGCAGCTTATTCCCCGCCCTGAACACCGGGGAGCTGTTTTTT. Its protein product is CASSLFPALNTGELFF.

This clonotype was counted between two and nine times. This chain uses TRBV7-9 with TRBJ2-1; D is unclear. V was pared by 5 bases and J by 6 bases, with 11 bases between. The CDR3 length is 13 residues. The germline V gene has CDR1 SEHNR and CDR2 FQNEAQ (reference sequence). CDR3 loop: CASSVGVGNEQFF. CDR3 sequence (DNA): TGTGCCAGCAGCGTCGGAGTGGGCAATGAGCAGTTCTTC.

This chain joins TRBV6-2 or TRBV6-3 and TRBJ2-7; D remains ambiguous. The CDR3 totals 12 residues. CDR1 is MNHEY, CDR2 SVGEGT, per germline. The ends were cut back, 2 bases at V and 6 bases at J, with 8 bases in the middle. The CDR3 sequence: CASSYTRSEQYF. The CDR3 DNA sequence: TGTGCCAGCAGTTACACGAGGAGCGAGCAGTACTTC.

In this sample, this clonotype turned up a few times. V is TRBV4-1 and J is TRBJ1-5, with unresolved D. The CDR3 length is 15 residues. The germline V and J ends were trimmed by 1 base and 5 bases, with 12 bases remaining between them. Germline CDR1 and CDR2: MGHRA and YSYEKL. CDR3 sequence reads: CASSQVWESDQPQHF. The DNA of the CDR3 is TGCGCCAGCAGCCAAGTGTGGGAATCAGATCAGCCCCAGCATTTT.